Detailed here is one T cell receptor beta chain. The clone's antigen remains unknown. No base-level quality is on record; no much larger clone is a single base apart. V is clipped by 3 bases and J by 7 bases, and the sequence between their germline boundaries is 10 bases long. The CDR3 runs 13 amino acids, cysteine and phenylalanine included. The kept DNA is CDR3 alone, 39 bases in frame from the first base. The immunoSEQ Assay was the method used to sequence TCRbeta CDR3 regions. After extraction, genomic DNA underwent amplification by bias-controlled multiplex PCR, followed by high-throughput sequencing. The study's own analysis went as follows. Collapsing and filtering of sequences were performed to quantify the absolute abundance of each unique TCRbeta CDR3 region. T cell fraction was estimated by normalizing TCRbeta template counts to usable DNA, which was measured by amplifying reference genes present in all nucleated cells. Repertoire TCRs were annotated as SARS-CoV-2-specific by exact matching of V gene, CDR3 amino acid sequence and J gene to a known reactive TCR set. The reference SARS-CoV-2 TCR set was derived from MIRA and filtered for enrichment in COVID-19-positive ImmuneCODE repertoires, a step that removed public or cross-reactive TCRs. Using the MIRA antigens, annotated TCRs were further analysed by specific ORF or by position within an ORF. Breadth was defined as the number of annotated unique rearrangements divided by the total number of unique productive rearrangements, and depth was defined as the summed frequency of the annotated unique rearrangements. Two-sided Wilcoxon rank-sum tests were used to compare TCR breadth between groups. TCRdb holds this immuneACCESS table with in-frame rearrangements only. Some clones are missing; in checked studies, unresolved V genes explain under half, and the rest has no known cause. That table supplies the V and J calls and clone size; D and trimming were determined from the DNA. In all, the sample holds about 460,000 clones, and roughly 87% of those were seen once. The ten largest clonotypes hold 1.7% of the sample.

These data originate in a study of Ad26.COV2.S vaccination and SARS-CoV-2 variants (dated by TCRdb to the early 2020s). Background for the entire study: Donors in the vaccine arm were drawn from COV1001, a phase I-IIa trial of Ad26.COV2.S in healthy adults that was multicentre, randomized, double-blind and placebo-controlled. Investigators did not know the trial group allocation while performing experiments and assessing outcomes. Trial participants were randomized into five groups of five: low-dose or high-dose Ad26.COV2.S given once or twice, or placebo on both occasions. Ad26.COV2.S was given intramuscularly at 5x10^10 or 1x10^11 viral particles, as a single shot or as two shots 56 days apart. TCRbeta repertoire sequencing served as the tool for gauging how specific and how broad the SARS-CoV-2-reactive T cell receptors were following Ad26.COV2.S vaccination. A total of roughly 32 samples were included in the TCR-sequenced set, comprising around 19 Ad26.COV2.S vaccine recipients, 5 placebo recipients and 8 SARS-CoV-2 convalescent individuals.

What the research found in general, with its limitations: Substantial breadth of spike-specific CD8+ and CD4+ T cell responses was reported after vaccination. Comparable non-spike TCR breadth was observed between vaccine and placebo recipients, consistent with only spike being contained in the vaccine. Ad26.COV2.S recipients had higher spike-specific TCR breadth than placebo recipients (P = 0.0014). The study was not powered to compare responses between vaccine doses or regimens. It was noted by the authors that total T cell responses may have been underestimated by the TCR breadth and depth analyses.

The sample's treatment or condition label, decoded: roughly 18 received Ad26.COV2.S at low or high dose, single or two shots; about 5 received placebo; per-sample allocation not given. Repertoires of vaccine and placebo recipients were sequenced from samples taken on day 63 after the first injection. Between 29 July and 7 August 2020, Cohort 1b enrolled some 25 adults aged 18-55 years at one site in Boston, USA. Ad26.COV2.S was a replication-incompetent adenovirus type 26 vector expressing a prefusion-stabilized SARS-CoV-2 spike protein from the original Wuhan strain. The chain joins TRBV12-3 or TRBV12-4 to TRBJ1-5, with the D gene uncertain. This sequence was found in a person aged 18-60 years who received the Ad26.COV2.S COVID-19 vaccine or a placebo. Sequencing was performed on peripheral blood, taken in a trial of Ad26.COV2.S vaccine versus placebo. In nucleotide form, the sequence is TGTGCCAGCAGTTTTTTCGGAGGCCAGCCCCAGCATTTT. Its translation is CASSFFGGQPQHF.